This T cell receptor (beta chain) stems from a study of OX40 agonist ivuxolimab in advanced cancers. Study conclusions and caveats: The average count of expanded clones was higher among CD8+ T cells than among CD4+.

As concerns this clone: The antigen is not known.

The assay was immunoSEQ multiplex PCR, and TCRdb's table has in-frame clones only and misses some. Found here are about 60,000 clones, approximately 90% of them singletons; the top ten hold 1.9%. The material was CD4+ or CD8+ T cells sorted from blood, obtained in a trial of the OX40 agonist ivuxolimab. The sequence was obtained from an adult with an advanced solid tumor such as melanoma, head and neck, liver or kidney cancer.

The CDR3 DNA sequence: TGTGCCAGCAGCGTGTTTGAGGGGCCCGGAAACACCATATATTTT. This encodes CASSVFEGPGNTIYF. The V gene is TRBV9, the J gene TRBJ1-3; tentative D call: TRBD1 (5 bases). The CDR3 consists of 15 residues. From germline, CDR1 is SGDLS and CDR2 YYNGEE. V shed 2 bases and J shed 4 bases, with 13 bases lying between them.